This T cell receptor beta chain comes out of a study of T cell responses to AZD1222 COVID-19 vaccine. Notes on the study in general: Clonal diversity may have been underestimated, and the donors were mostly white British, with more females than males.

Germline V gene data show CDR1 as MNHEY and CDR2 as SVGAGI. The length of the CDR3 is 12 residues. The V end lost 5 bases, the J end lost 3 bases, and 8 bases lay between the germline ends. In regard to this clone: Its antigen is currently unknown.

TCRdb keeps only in-frame clones here, not all; method: immunoSEQ multiplex PCR. This sample yields approximately 110,000 clones, of which 87% are seen a single time; roughly 1.2% belongs to the top ten. The sequence came from an adult in good health. Sequences were derived from peripheral blood, sampled on day 0 of AZD1222 vaccination. The chain uses TRBV6-5 and TRBJ2-7; D remains ambiguous. CDR3 protein: CASSPSYYEQYF. In DNA, the CDR3 is TGTGCCAGCAGTCCCAGTTACTACGAGCAGTACTTC.